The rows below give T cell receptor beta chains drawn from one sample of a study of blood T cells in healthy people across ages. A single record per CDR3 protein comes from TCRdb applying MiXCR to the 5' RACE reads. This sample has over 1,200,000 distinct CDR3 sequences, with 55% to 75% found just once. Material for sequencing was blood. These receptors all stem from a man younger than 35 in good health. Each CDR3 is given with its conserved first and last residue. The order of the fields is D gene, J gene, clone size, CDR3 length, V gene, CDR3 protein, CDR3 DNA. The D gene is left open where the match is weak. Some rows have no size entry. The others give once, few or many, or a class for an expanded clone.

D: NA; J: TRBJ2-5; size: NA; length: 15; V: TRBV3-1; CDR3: CASSQYASPEETQYF; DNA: TGTGCCAGCAGCCAATACGCATCTCCGGAAGAGACCCAGTACTTC
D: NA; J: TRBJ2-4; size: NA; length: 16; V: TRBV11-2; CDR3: CASSSVISLAKNIQYF; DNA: TGTGCCAGCAGCTCAGTCATTTCCCTAGCCAAAAACATTCAGTACTTC
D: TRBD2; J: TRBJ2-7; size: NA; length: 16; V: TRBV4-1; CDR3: CASSRIEGGRNYEQYF; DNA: TGCGCCAGCAGCCGCATTGAGGGAGGGAGAAATTACGAGCAGTACTTC
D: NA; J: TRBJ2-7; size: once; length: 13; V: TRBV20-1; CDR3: CSVRVRADNEQYF; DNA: TGCAGTGTTAGAGTTAGGGCAGACAACGAGCAGTACTTC
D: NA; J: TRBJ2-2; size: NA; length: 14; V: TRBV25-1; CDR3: CASISSLNTGELFF; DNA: TGTGCCAGCATATCATCCCTGAACACCGGGGAGCTGTTTTTT
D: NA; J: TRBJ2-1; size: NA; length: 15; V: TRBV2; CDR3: CASSKNGDSYNEQFF; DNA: TGTGCCAGCAGTAAAAACGGGGACTCCTACAATGAGCAGTTCTTC
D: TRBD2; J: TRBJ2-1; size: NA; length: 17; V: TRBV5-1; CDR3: CASSPGLAGGLGNEQFF; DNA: TGCGCCAGCAGCCCGGGACTAGCGGGAGGACTAGGGAATGAGCAGTTCTTC
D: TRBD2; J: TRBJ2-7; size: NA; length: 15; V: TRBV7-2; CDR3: CASSPVAGDKYEQYF; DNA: TGTGCCAGCAGCCCGGTAGCGGGAGATAAATACGAGCAGTACTTC
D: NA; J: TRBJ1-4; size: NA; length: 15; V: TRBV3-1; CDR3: CASSQDGTTNEKLFF; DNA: TGTGCCAGCAGCCAAGACGGGACAACTAATGAAAAACTGTTTTTT
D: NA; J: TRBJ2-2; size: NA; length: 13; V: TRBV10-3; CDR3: CAISENLTGELFF; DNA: TGTGCCATCAGTGAGAATTTAACCGGGGAGCTGTTTTTT
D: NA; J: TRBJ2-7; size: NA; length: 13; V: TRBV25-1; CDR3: CASSDQNSYEQYF; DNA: TGTGCCAGCAGTGATCAGAACTCCTACGAGCAGTACTTC
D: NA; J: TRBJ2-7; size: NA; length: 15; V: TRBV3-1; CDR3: CASSQAGTLTYEQYF; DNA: TGTGCCAGCAGCCAAGCCGGGACTTTAACCTACGAGCAGTACTTC
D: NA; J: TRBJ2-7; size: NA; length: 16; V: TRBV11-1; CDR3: CASSFRVGPRAVEQYF; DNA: TGTGCCAGCAGCTTTAGGGTTGGGCCACGGGCTGTCGAGCAGTACTTC
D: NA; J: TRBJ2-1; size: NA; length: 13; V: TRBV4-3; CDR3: CASSPRTGREQFF; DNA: TGCGCCAGCAGCCCCCGAACGGGACGTGAGCAGTTCTTC
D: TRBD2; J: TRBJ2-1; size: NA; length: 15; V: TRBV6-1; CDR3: CASSGTSGMFNEQFF; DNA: TGTGCCAGCAGTGGTACTAGCGGCATGTTCAATGAGCAGTTCTTC
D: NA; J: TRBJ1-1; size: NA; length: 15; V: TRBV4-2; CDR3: CASSPLGSSNTEAFF; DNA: TGTGCCAGCAGCCCGCTGGGCAGCTCGAACACTGAAGCTTTCTTT
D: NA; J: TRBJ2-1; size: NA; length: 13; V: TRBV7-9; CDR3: CASSASIVDEQFF; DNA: TGTGCCAGCAGCGCGAGTATCGTGGATGAGCAGTTCTTC
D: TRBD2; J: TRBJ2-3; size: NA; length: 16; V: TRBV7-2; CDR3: CASSGGTSGISDTQYF; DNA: TGTGCCAGCAGCGGAGGGACTAGCGGGATCTCAGATACGCAGTATTTT
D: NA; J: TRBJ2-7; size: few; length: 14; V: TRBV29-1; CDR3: CSVFTSFGSYEQYF; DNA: TGCAGCGTTTTCACGTCTTTTGGCTCCTACGAGCAGTACTTC
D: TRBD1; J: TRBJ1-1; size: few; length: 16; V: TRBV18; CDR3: CASSLGTGGLNTEAFF; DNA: TGTGCCAGCTCACTCGGGACAGGGGGCCTGAACACTGAAGCTTTCTTT
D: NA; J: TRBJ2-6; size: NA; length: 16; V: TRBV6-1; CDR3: CASTALGYSGANVLTF; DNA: TGTGCCAGCACCGCCCTCGGGTACTCTGGGGCCAACGTCCTGACTTTC
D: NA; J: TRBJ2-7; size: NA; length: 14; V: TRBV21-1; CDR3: CASSSTLVAYEQYF; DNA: TGTGCCAGCAGCAGTACCCTGGTCGCCTACGAGCAGTACTTC
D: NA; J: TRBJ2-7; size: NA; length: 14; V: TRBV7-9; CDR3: CASSLGWDLYEQYF; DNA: TGTGCCAGCAGCTTAGGTTGGGACCTCTACGAGCAGTACTTC
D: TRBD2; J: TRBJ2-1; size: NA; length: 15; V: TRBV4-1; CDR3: CASTPSGSGENEQFF; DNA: TGCGCCAGCACCCCTAGCGGGAGTGGGGAGAATGAGCAGTTCTTC
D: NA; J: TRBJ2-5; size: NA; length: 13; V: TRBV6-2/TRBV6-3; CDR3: CASSSRYQETQYF; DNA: TGTGCCAGCAGTTCGAGGTACCAAGAGACCCAGTACTTC
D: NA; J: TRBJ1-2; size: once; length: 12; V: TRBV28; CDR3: CASSTGVEGYTF; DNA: TGTGCCAGCAGCACCGGGGTTGAGGGCTACACCTTC
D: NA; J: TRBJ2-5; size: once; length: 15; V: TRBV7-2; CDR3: CASSLAGAGMETQYF; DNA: TGTGCCAGCAGCTTAGCGGGGGCGGGGATGGAGACCCAGTACTTC
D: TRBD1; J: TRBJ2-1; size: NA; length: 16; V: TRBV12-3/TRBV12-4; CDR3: CASSLPAGTGGSEQFF; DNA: TGTGCCAGCAGTTTACCGGCAGGGACAGGGGGGAGTGAGCAGTTCTTC
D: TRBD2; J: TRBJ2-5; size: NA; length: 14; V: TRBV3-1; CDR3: CASSYSGSRGEQNF; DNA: TGTGCCAGCAGCTATAGCGGGAGTCGAGGCGAGCAGAACTTC
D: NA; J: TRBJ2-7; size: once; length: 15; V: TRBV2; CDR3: CASTSRDRRAYEQYF; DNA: TGTGCCAGCACCTCTCGAGACAGGCGAGCCTACGAGCAGTACTTC
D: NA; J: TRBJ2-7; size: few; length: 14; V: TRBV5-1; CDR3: CASSLGDDAGEQYF; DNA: TGCGCCAGCAGCTTGGGTGACGATGCGGGCGAGCAGTACTTC
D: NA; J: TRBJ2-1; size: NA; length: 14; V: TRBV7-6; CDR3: CASSLAPGDQRLFF; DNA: TGTGCCAGCAGCTTAGCACCAGGGGACCAGAGGCTGTTCTTC
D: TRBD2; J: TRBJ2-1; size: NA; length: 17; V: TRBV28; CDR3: CASSLSRLAGGWNEQFF; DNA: TGTGCCAGCAGTTTATCCCGACTAGCGGGAGGATGGAATGAGCAGTTCTTC
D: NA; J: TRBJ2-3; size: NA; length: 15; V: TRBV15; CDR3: CATSGDGGGTDTQYF; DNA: TGTGCCACCAGCGGAGATGGGGGAGGCACAGATACGCAGTATTTT